The rows below give T cell receptor beta chains drawn from one sample of a study of control samples from healthy donors and cancer patients. Assay: immunoSEQ multiplex PCR; the TCRdb copy retains only in-frame clones and omits some. The repertoire holds some 130,000 clones, approximately 90% seen once, with about 2.3% in the top ten. Sequencing was carried out using blood. The receptors here all came from a man aged 35-49 years in good health. Each CDR3 is given with its conserved first and last residue. D genes are given only for firm matches. Rows give clone size only sometimes, using once, few, many, or a class for an expanded clone.

>.|.|TRBJ2-3|TRBV9|12
TGTGCCAGCAGCCAGGTCACAGATACGCAGTATTTT
CASSQVTDTQYF
>.|.|TRBJ2-7|TRBV2|12
TGTGCCAGCAGTGACGAGTTGTACGAGCAGTACTTC
CASSDELYEQYF
>.|TRBD1|TRBJ1-1|TRBV7-3|16
TGTGCCAGCAGCCCAACGGGACAGGGGATTCGCACTGAAGCTTTCTTT
CASSPTGQGIRTEAFF
>once|.|TRBJ1-2|TRBV7-9|13
TGTGCCAGCAGCGTCCTTAACACCTATGGCTACACCTTC
CASSVLNTYGYTF
>.|.|TRBJ2-5|TRBV5-1|14
TGCGCCAGCAGCTCTTCCGTGAACCAAGAGACCCAGTACTTC
CASSSSVNQETQYF
>.|TRBD1|TRBJ1-4|TRBV2|15
TGTGCCAGCAGCCGGGACAGGTCAACTAATGAAAAACTGTTTTTT
CASSRDRSTNEKLFF
>.|.|TRBJ2-3|TRBV5-1|15
TGCGCCAGCAGCTTCGGGCTACAGGGCACAGATACGCAGTATTTT
CASSFGLQGTDTQYF
>once|.|TRBJ2-3|TRBV19|15
TGTGCCAGTAGTATTGTGGGGGGCGTGGTAGATACGCAGTATTTT
CASSIVGGVVDTQYF
>.|.|TRBJ1-1|TRBV9|14
TGTGCCAGCAGCGCACAACTTGACGGCAGAGAAGCTTTCTTT
CASSAQLDGREAFF
>.|TRBD1|TRBJ2-3|TRBV7-8|15
TGTGCCAGCAGCTTGGGGACAGGCGCCTTACATACGCAGTATTTT
CASSLGTGALHTQYF
>.|.|TRBJ1-4|TRBV7-6|15
TGTGCCAGCAGCTTAGCAGCGGGAGCGGGTGAAAAACTGTTTTTT
CASSLAAGAGEKLFF
>.|.|TRBJ1-2|TRBV12-3/TRBV12-4|13
TGTGCCAGCAGTTTTGGTTACACCTATGGCTACACCTTC
CASSFGYTYGYTF
>.|.|TRBJ1-2|TRBV7-9|16
TGTGCCAGCAGCTTAGCGATGCCAGGATCTAACTATGGCTACACCTTC
CASSLAMPGSNYGYTF
>.|TRBD2|TRBJ2-1|TRBV5-1|15
TGCGCCAGCAGCCCTCTAGCGGGGGGGCCGAATGAGCAGTTCTTC
CASSPLAGGPNEQFF
>.|TRBD1|TRBJ2-5|TRBV7-6|15
TGTGCCAGCAGCAAGGGGGTAGACAGGGAAGAGACCCAGTACTTC
CASSKGVDREETQYF
>.|TRBD1|TRBJ2-7|TRBV12-5|13
TGTGCTAGTGGGGCTCGACAGGGATACGAGCAGTACTTC
CASGARQGYEQYF
>.|TRBD1|TRBJ1-2|TRBV6-6|13
TGTGCCAGCACCGAGGACAGGGCCGCTGGCTACACCTTC
CASTEDRAAGYTF
>once|.|TRBJ1-2|TRBV6-5|13
TGTGCCAGCAAGAGAGGGACGGGCTATGGCTACACCTTC
CASKRGTGYGYTF
>.|.|TRBJ1-4|TRBV2|12
TGTGCCAGCAGCCTGCCCGTGGGTTTACTGTTTTTT
CASSLPVGLLFF
>.|.|TRBJ1-3|TRBV11-2|16
TGTGCCAGCAGCTTATTCAGGCAGGACTCTGGAAACACCATATATTTT
CASSLFRQDSGNTIYF
>.|.|TRBJ1-1|TRBV29-1|14
TGCAGCGTTGAGCGACAATCTAGGAACACTGAAGCTTTCTTT
CSVERQSRNTEAFF
>.|TRBD2|TRBJ2-5|TRBV19|15
TGTGCCAGTAGTATACGGACGGGGGGCCAAGAGACCCAGTACTTC
CASSIRTGGQETQYF
>.|.|TRBJ2-2|TRBV5-1|16
TGCGCCAGCAGCTTGGGGCAGGGCAAGGGCACCGGGGAGCTGTTTTTT
CASSLGQGKGTGELFF
>.|TRBD2|TRBJ2-1|TRBV5-1|15
TGCGCCAGCAGCCTTAGCGGGGGCCGATACAATGAGCAGTTCTTC
CASSLSGGRYNEQFF
>.|TRBD1|TRBJ1-5|TRBV10-3|17
TGTGCCATCAGTGAAACGGTGCCGGGACAGGGGTATCAGCCCCAGCATTTT
CAISETVPGQGYQPQHF
>.|TRBD1|TRBJ2-1|TRBV5-1|14
TGCGCCAGCACCCCTGGACAGGGGTGGAATGAGCAGTTCTTC
CASTPGQGWNEQFF
>.|.|TRBJ1-5|TRBV7-9|12
TGTGCCAGTGAGGATACGGGGCAGCCCCAGCATTTT
CASEDTGQPQHF
>.|.|TRBJ1-1|TRBV28|11
TGTGCCAGCAAACGGAACACTGAAGCTTTCTTT
CASKRNTEAFF
>.|.|TRBJ1-5|TRBV15|14
TGTGCCACCAGCAGAGATAAGGGGGGTCAGCCCCAGCATTTT
CATSRDKGGQPQHF
>.|.|TRBJ2-5|TRBV14|14
TGTGCCAGCAGCCAAGCGATTTCCCTAGGGACCCAGTACTTC
CASSQAISLGTQYF
>.|TRBD1|TRBJ1-1|TRBV6-5|15
TGTGCCAGCAGGACCGCGACAGGGTTAAACACTGAAGCTTTCTTT
CASRTATGLNTEAFF
>.|TRBD1|TRBJ1-1|TRBV5-1|14
TGCGCCAGCAGCTTAGGGGGCTCGGACACTGAAGCTTTCTTT
CASSLGGSDTEAFF
>.|.|TRBJ1-1|TRBV27|14
TGTGCCAGCATTCCTGGTTCCCTGAACACTGAAGCTTTCTTT
CASIPGSLNTEAFF
>.|.|TRBJ2-7|TRBV12-3/TRBV12-4|13
TGTGCCAGCGCGACCTCCACGGTGGGCGAGCAGTACTTC
CASATSTVGEQYF
>.|.|TRBJ2-7|TRBV6-6|15
TGTGCCAGCAGTTACTCGCCTAACGGGGCAAACGAGCAGTACTTC
CASSYSPNGANEQYF
>.|.|TRBJ1-1|TRBV9|15
TGTGCCAGCAGCCCACTGGCGGGGATGGCGTCTGAAGCTTTCTTT
CASSPLAGMASEAFF
>.|.|TRBJ1-5|TRBV28|12
TGTGCCAGCGGGTTGACCAATCAGCCCCAGCATTTT
CASGLTNQPQHF
>.|TRBD1|TRBJ1-2|TRBV19|18
TGTGCCAGTAGAGGGAGAGGACAGGGGAGACCCCCTAACTATGGCTACACCTTC
CASRGRGQGRPPNYGYTF
>.|TRBD1|TRBJ1-3|TRBV7-3|17
TGTGCCAGCAGCTTAAAGCGTCAGGGGGTTTCTGGAAACACCATATATTTT
CASSLKRQGVSGNTIYF
>.|TRBD1|TRBJ1-1|TRBV27|15
TGTGCCAGCAGTTCCGGGGGACAGGGAGGCACTGAAGCTTTCTTT
CASSSGGQGGTEAFF
>.|.|TRBJ1-1|TRBV5-1|13
TGCGCCAGCAGCGTGACAGTTAACACTGAAGCTTTCTTT
CASSVTVNTEAFF
>.|TRBD1|TRBJ2-3|TRBV10-1|15
TGCGCCAGCAGCGTGACAGGGGGACGCACAGATACGCAGTATTTT
CASSVTGGRTDTQYF
>.|.|TRBJ1-3|TRBV2|12
TGTGCCAGCAGTGTGCAACGGGACACCATATATTTT
CASSVQRDTIYF